A selection of T cell receptor beta chains follows, all from one sample in a study of T cells after somatic rescue of genetic block. TCRdb keeps only in-frame clones here, not all; method: immunoSEQ multiplex PCR. The sample contains 60,000 to 75,000 clones, 90% to 95% of which appear only once. The sequencing sample was made of peripheral blood mononuclear cells (PBMCs). The receptors come from a man aged 35 to 55. The CDR3 runs from the conserved cysteine through the conserved F or W. D genes are given only for firm matches. Rows may omit the clone size; those that give it use once, few, many or a size class.

j_gene: TRBJ2-1; v_gene: TRBV11-3; d_gene: TRBD2; abundance: .; CDR3nt: TGTGCCAGCAGCTCGGGGGGGGCCGGGAATGAGCAGTTCTTC; CDR3aa: CASSSGGAGNEQFF
j_gene: TRBJ2-2; v_gene: TRBV19; d_gene: TRBD1; abundance: .; CDR3nt: TGTGCCAGTAGCGACAGGGTCCCCGGGGAGCTGTTTTTT; CDR3aa: CASSDRVPGELFF
j_gene: TRBJ1-5; v_gene: TRBV19; d_gene: .; abundance: .; CDR3nt: TGTGCCAGTAGTTCGGGGGGGGGCAATCAGCCCCAGCATTTT; CDR3aa: CASSSGGGNQPQHF
j_gene: TRBJ1-4; v_gene: TRBV7-9; d_gene: .; abundance: few; CDR3nt: TGTGCCAGCAGCCCCGTTACCCGGGAACTGTTTTTT; CDR3aa: CASSPVTRELFF
j_gene: TRBJ2-2; v_gene: TRBV27; d_gene: TRBD2; abundance: .; CDR3nt: TGTGCCAGCAGTTTATCGAGTTCGGGGGGCGGGGAGCTGTTTTTT; CDR3aa: CASSLSSSGGGELFF
j_gene: TRBJ2-3; v_gene: TRBV2; d_gene: .; abundance: .; CDR3nt: TGTGCCAGCAGTTTCACAGATACGCAGTATTTT; CDR3aa: CASSFTDTQYF
j_gene: TRBJ2-2; v_gene: TRBV5-1; d_gene: .; abundance: .; CDR3nt: TGCGCCAGCAGCTTGGCCCTGGGGAACACCGGGGAGCTGTTTTTT; CDR3aa: CASSLALGNTGELFF
j_gene: TRBJ2-1; v_gene: TRBV7-6; d_gene: TRBD2; abundance: .; CDR3nt: TGTGCCAGCAGCTTCCTAGCGGGGGGTCCCAATGAGCAGTTCTTC; CDR3aa: CASSFLAGGPNEQFF
j_gene: TRBJ2-3; v_gene: TRBV14; d_gene: .; abundance: .; CDR3nt: TGTGCCAGCAGCCAAGATCGGGCGGCTCAGAGGAGCACAGATACGCAGTATTTT; CDR3aa: CASSQDRAAQRSTDTQYF
j_gene: TRBJ2-1; v_gene: TRBV7-9; d_gene: .; abundance: .; CDR3nt: TGTGCCAGCAGCTCAGGGGTTCACAATGAGCAGTTCTTC; CDR3aa: CASSSGVHNEQFF
j_gene: TRBJ2-1; v_gene: TRBV6-4; d_gene: .; abundance: .; CDR3nt: TGTGCCAGCAGTTCTTTACTCTCTTGGCACAATGAGCAGTTCTTC; CDR3aa: CASSSLLSWHNEQFF
j_gene: TRBJ1-1; v_gene: TRBV7-8; d_gene: .; abundance: .; CDR3nt: TGTGCCAGCAGCTTAGTTCCGGTGAACACTGAAGCTTTCTTT; CDR3aa: CASSLVPVNTEAFF
j_gene: TRBJ2-7; v_gene: TRBV5-1; d_gene: .; abundance: .; CDR3nt: TGCGCCAGCAGCCCTGACAGGCTCTACGAGCAGTACTTC; CDR3aa: CASSPDRLYEQYF
j_gene: TRBJ2-3; v_gene: TRBV7-2; d_gene: .; abundance: .; CDR3nt: TGTGCCAGCAGCTTGGGCAGAACAGATACGCAGTATTTT; CDR3aa: CASSLGRTDTQYF
j_gene: TRBJ1-2; v_gene: TRBV7-9; d_gene: .; abundance: .; CDR3nt: TGTGCCAGCAGCTTTGGAGGATATGGCTACACCTTC; CDR3aa: CASSFGGYGYTF
j_gene: TRBJ2-3; v_gene: TRBV7-6; d_gene: .; abundance: .; CDR3nt: TGTGCCAGCAGCTCCGGACTAGGGGGGACCACAGATACGCAGTATTTT; CDR3aa: CASSSGLGGTTDTQYF
j_gene: TRBJ1-1; v_gene: TRBV4-1; d_gene: .; abundance: .; CDR3nt: TGCGCCAGCAGCCCCTACAGGGCCACTGAAGCTTTCTTT; CDR3aa: CASSPYRATEAFF
j_gene: TRBJ2-5; v_gene: TRBV2; d_gene: .; abundance: .; CDR3nt: TGTGCCAGCAGGGAGGATGAGCAGGGGGAGACCCAGTACTTC; CDR3aa: CASREDEQGETQYF
j_gene: TRBJ2-7; v_gene: TRBV5-5; d_gene: .; abundance: .; CDR3nt: TGCGCCAGCAGCCAAGATCACGGATTATCCTACGAGCAGTACTTC; CDR3aa: CASSQDHGLSYEQYF
j_gene: TRBJ2-3; v_gene: TRBV2; d_gene: .; abundance: .; CDR3nt: TGTGCCAGCAGGCGGACTTGGGTCACAGATACGCAGTATTTT; CDR3aa: CASRRTWVTDTQYF
j_gene: TRBJ2-7; v_gene: TRBV5-1; d_gene: TRBD1; abundance: once; CDR3nt: TGCGCCAGCAGCTTGGGAACAGGGGCCTACGAGCAGTACTTC; CDR3aa: CASSLGTGAYEQYF
j_gene: TRBJ2-7; v_gene: TRBV5-6; d_gene: TRBD1; abundance: .; CDR3nt: TGTGCCAGCAGCTTGGTAGGACAGGGGAGTTACGAGCAGTACTTC; CDR3aa: CASSLVGQGSYEQYF
j_gene: TRBJ2-3; v_gene: TRBV5-6; d_gene: TRBD2; abundance: .; CDR3nt: TGTGCCAGCAGCTTGGCGTTGACTAGCGGGAGTTTCACAGATACGCAGTATTTT; CDR3aa: CASSLALTSGSFTDTQYF
j_gene: TRBJ2-7; v_gene: TRBV28; d_gene: TRBD2; abundance: few; CDR3nt: TGTGCCAGCCTCTCCGGGACTAGCGGTAAGGGCGAGCAGTACTTC; CDR3aa: CASLSGTSGKGEQYF
j_gene: TRBJ1-2; v_gene: TRBV6-5; d_gene: .; abundance: .; CDR3nt: TGTGCCAGCAGTTCCCAGGGCAAGGGGAGCTCGGGAGGCTACACCTTC; CDR3aa: CASSSQGKGSSGGYTF
j_gene: TRBJ2-1; v_gene: TRBV9; d_gene: TRBD2; abundance: .; CDR3nt: TGTGCCAGCAGCGTCTATCCGGGACTAGCGGACAATGAGCAGTTCTTC; CDR3aa: CASSVYPGLADNEQFF
j_gene: TRBJ1-2; v_gene: TRBV4-2; d_gene: .; abundance: .; CDR3nt: TGTGCCAGCAGAATCTCGGGGGGACCGAGCTATGGCTACACCTTC; CDR3aa: CASRISGGPSYGYTF
j_gene: TRBJ1-2; v_gene: TRBV29-1; d_gene: .; abundance: .; CDR3nt: TGCAGCGTACTACATGGGGAATCTAACTATGGCTACACCTTC; CDR3aa: CSVLHGESNYGYTF
j_gene: TRBJ1-1; v_gene: TRBV19; d_gene: .; abundance: .; CDR3nt: TGTGCCAGTAGAGCTAAGGGGGGGGCTGGGAAAACTGAAGCTTTCTTT; CDR3aa: CASRAKGGAGKTEAFF
j_gene: TRBJ2-5; v_gene: TRBV27; d_gene: TRBD1; abundance: .; CDR3nt: TGTGCCAGCAGTTTAGGCAGGGGGCAGGGAGAGACCCAGTACTTC; CDR3aa: CASSLGRGQGETQYF
j_gene: TRBJ1-2; v_gene: TRBV2; d_gene: .; abundance: few; CDR3nt: TGTGCCAGCAGAGAGGTGGGGAACTATGGCTACACCTTC; CDR3aa: CASREVGNYGYTF
j_gene: TRBJ1-6; v_gene: TRBV5-4; d_gene: TRBD1; abundance: .; CDR3nt: TGTGCCAGCAGCTTGGGGGACAGGGATAGCTCACCCCTCCACTTT; CDR3aa: CASSLGDRDSSPLHF
j_gene: TRBJ1-3; v_gene: TRBV4-2; d_gene: TRBD1; abundance: .; CDR3nt: TGTGCCAGCAGCCAAACGGGACAGGGGGCTGACACCATATATTTT; CDR3aa: CASSQTGQGADTIYF
j_gene: TRBJ2-5; v_gene: TRBV19; d_gene: .; abundance: once; CDR3nt: TGTGCCAGTAGCTTTCAAGGGGGGCACCAGAAGACCCAGTACTTC; CDR3aa: CASSFQGGHQKTQYF
j_gene: TRBJ1-2; v_gene: TRBV18; d_gene: TRBD1; abundance: .; CDR3nt: TGTGCCAGCTCACCCGGACAGGGTGGTGGCTACACCTTC; CDR3aa: CASSPGQGGGYTF
j_gene: TRBJ1-5; v_gene: TRBV5-1; d_gene: .; abundance: .; CDR3nt: TGCGCCAGCAGCGAGGGACTTAATAGCAATCAGCCCCAGCATTTT; CDR3aa: CASSEGLNSNQPQHF
j_gene: TRBJ2-2; v_gene: TRBV19; d_gene: .; abundance: .; CDR3nt: TGTGCCAGTAGTATGGGGGTAAACACCGGGGAGCTGTTTTTT; CDR3aa: CASSMGVNTGELFF
j_gene: TRBJ1-2; v_gene: TRBV5-1; d_gene: .; abundance: .; CDR3nt: TGCGCCAGCAGTTCACAGTATGGCTACACCTTC; CDR3aa: CASSSQYGYTF
j_gene: TRBJ2-1; v_gene: TRBV5-4; d_gene: TRBD2; abundance: once; CDR3nt: TGTGCCAGCAGCTGGCGGCGCGGGGGCTCCTACAATGAGCAGTTCTTC; CDR3aa: CASSWRRGGSYNEQFF
j_gene: TRBJ2-7; v_gene: TRBV5-1; d_gene: TRBD2; abundance: once; CDR3nt: TGCGCCAGCAGCTTGGGGGGCGGGAGTCTATACGAGCAGTACTTC; CDR3aa: CASSLGGGSLYEQYF
j_gene: TRBJ2-5; v_gene: TRBV6-1; d_gene: TRBD2; abundance: .; CDR3nt: TGTGCCAGCAGTGAACAAGCGGGGGGGCCAGAGACCCAGTACTTC; CDR3aa: CASSEQAGGPETQYF
j_gene: TRBJ1-1; v_gene: TRBV7-2; d_gene: .; abundance: .; CDR3nt: TGTGCCAGCAGCTCCCGGTGGCAGGGGAGGACTGAAGCTTTCTTT; CDR3aa: CASSSRWQGRTEAFF
j_gene: TRBJ1-2; v_gene: TRBV18; d_gene: .; abundance: .; CDR3nt: TGTGCCAGCTCAATGGAATCTAACTATGGCTACACCTTC; CDR3aa: CASSMESNYGYTF